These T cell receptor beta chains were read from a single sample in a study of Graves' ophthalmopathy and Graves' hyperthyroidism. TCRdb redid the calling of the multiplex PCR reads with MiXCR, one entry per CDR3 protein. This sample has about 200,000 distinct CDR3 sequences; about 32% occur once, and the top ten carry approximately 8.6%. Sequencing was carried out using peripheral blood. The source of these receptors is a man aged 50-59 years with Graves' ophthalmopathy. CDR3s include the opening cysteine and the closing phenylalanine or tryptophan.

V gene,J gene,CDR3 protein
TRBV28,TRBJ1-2,CASSFYRVNYGYTF
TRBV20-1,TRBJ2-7,CSARGDTSYEQYF
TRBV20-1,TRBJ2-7,CSATGAAYEQYF
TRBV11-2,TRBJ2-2,CASSRPQGGTGELFF
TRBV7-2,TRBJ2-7,CASSLGRRDYEQYF
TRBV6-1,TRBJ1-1,CASRKTMNTEAFF
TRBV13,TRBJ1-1,CASSPRTDYTEAFF
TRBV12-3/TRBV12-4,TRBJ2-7,CASRLAYYEQYF
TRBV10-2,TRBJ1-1,CASSDRTGDDTEAFF
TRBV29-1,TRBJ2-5,CSVVRGFQETQYF
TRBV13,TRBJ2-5,CASSLREGQETQYF
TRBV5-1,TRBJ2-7,CASSHDRRAYEQYF
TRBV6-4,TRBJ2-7,CASRKWTSGTPYEQYF
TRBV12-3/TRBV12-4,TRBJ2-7,CASSEIIRDYEYEQYF
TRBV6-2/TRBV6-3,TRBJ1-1,CASSYFATNTEAFF
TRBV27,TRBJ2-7,CASSGGNYEQYF
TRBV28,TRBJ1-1,CASSLRQITEAFF
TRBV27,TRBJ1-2,CASSSTGGVYGYTF
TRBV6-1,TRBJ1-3,CASSLLTGSSGNTIYF
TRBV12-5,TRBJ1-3,CASGKAVGSGNTIYF
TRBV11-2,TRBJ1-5,CASSLDGRRSQPQHF
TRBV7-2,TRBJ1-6,CASSPGQNLSPLHF
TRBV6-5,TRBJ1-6,CASSYSTRGGNSPLHF
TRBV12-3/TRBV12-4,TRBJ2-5,CASSLGRTPQGTQYF
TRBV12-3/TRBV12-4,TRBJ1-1,CASSVSQGKNTEAFF
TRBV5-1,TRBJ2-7,CASVTGTGSAEQYF
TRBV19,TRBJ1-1,CASSIVGRANTEAFF
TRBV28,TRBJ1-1,CASSQGSIGGTEAFF
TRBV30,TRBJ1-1,CAWSVGEDTEAFF
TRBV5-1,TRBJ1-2,CASSLGGTGPNYGYTF
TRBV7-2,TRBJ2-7,CASSLRAGQGGYEQYF
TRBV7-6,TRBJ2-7,CASSLGLYNYEQYF
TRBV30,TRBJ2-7,CACHRGTYEQYF
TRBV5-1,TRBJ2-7,CASSLSGQGASYEQYF
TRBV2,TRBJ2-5,CASRGLALLQETQYF
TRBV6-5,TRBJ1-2,CASSYDGEGYTF
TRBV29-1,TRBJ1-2,CSVEPATVFHYGYTF
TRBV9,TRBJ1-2,CASSVGTYGYTF
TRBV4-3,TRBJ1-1,CASSQATYTEAFF
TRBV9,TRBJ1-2,CASSVAVGTGGAQGYTF
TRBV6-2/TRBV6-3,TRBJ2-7,CASSYGGTLLMQYF
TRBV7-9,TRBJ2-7,CASSSLGTYEQYF